This T cell receptor beta chain was recorded in a study of response to subunit inactivated influenza vaccine (dated by TCRdb to 2016 to 2018). For context, the study as a whole: Deep quantitative T cell receptor repertoire profiling was used in the study to track responses to a trivalent subunit inactivated influenza vaccine. Results and caveats for the whole study, not just this receptor: The authors suggested that each seasonal influenza vaccination may recruit only a limited number of new T cells.

Via the germline V gene (reference sequence), CDR1 is SGHNT and CDR2 YYREEE. Compared with germline, V lacks 4 bases and J lacks 0 bases; bases without a gene match: 7. The CDR3 has 16 amino acids, counting the end cysteine and phenylalanine. Just the 48-base CDR3 DNA is kept, in frame starting at base 1. The library was obtained by RT-PCR. Sequencer: Illumina HiSeq 2500. The raw public data were reprocessed by TCRdb itself: fastp quality trimming at Q25, MiXCR clonotype calling, in-frame beta chains only. Entries are consolidated by CDR3 protein sequence, retaining the most common genes and DNA. This sample holds about 610,000 distinct CDR3 sequences; 14% were observed only once. 11% of the sample comes from the top ten. On this clonotype: The antigen it binds to is not known. The record has no base qualities; no much larger clone is one base away.

Sequences were derived from PBMCs from blood, sampled less than 13 days after vaccination. This receptor was taken from a man over 45 who received an inactivated influenza vaccine. Donor details come from another sample of the same person, matched by shared clones. The rearranged chain carries TRBV5-4 and TRBJ2-3; 8 middle bases align to TRBD1. The DNA sequence reads TGTGCCAGCAGCATAGGACAGGGTGGGAGCACAGATACGCAGTATTTT. This gives the protein CASSIGQGGSTDTQYF.